This T cell receptor (beta chain) was identified in a study of PD-1 blockade in mismatch repair-deficient tumors. Overall study context: All were previously treated, progressing patients with around 12 mismatch repair-deficient cancer types.

The V gene's germline CDR1 is SEHNR and CDR2 FQNEAQ (reference sequence). V was pared by 5 bases and J by 3 bases, with 14 bases between. The CDR3 consists of 14 residues. All patients were mismatch repair deficient, assessed by either PCR or immunohistochemistry. A few pembrolizumab responders had their TCRs sequenced. Measured with immunoSEQ multiplex PCR; TCRdb has only the in-frame clones, and not every one. Of approximately 50,000 clones detected, around 80% appear once; the ten largest clones hold around 3.4%. Study-level findings and limits: Tumor-resident clones, often absent from pretreatment blood, expanded after pembrolizumab and then contracted.

Of note for this clone: The target antigen is unknown.

The receptor comes from an adult with mismatch repair-deficient cancer. The chain uses TRBV7-9 and TRBJ2-7; D is perhaps TRBD2 (6 bases). Sequencing was performed on peripheral blood, taken 4 weeks after starting pembrolizumab. The DNA of the CDR3 is TGTGCCAGCAGCGCCCGGGACTCCGACTACGAGCAGTACTTC. It is translated as CASSARDSDYEQYF.